The T cell receptor beta chain under discussion was sequenced for a study of blood T cell repertoires in COVID-19. This clone has only one observation. Germline-derived CDR1 and CDR2 are MDHEN and SYDVKM. The ends lost 5 bases at V and 4 bases at J; junction bases unmatched: 10. CDR3 length: 15 amino acids. Clones were read by immunoSEQ multiplex PCR, and TCRdb kept only the in-frame ones, dropping some. The sample has about 23,000 clones; 90% to 95% are singletons. The chain couples TRBV28 to TRBJ2-5; 7 positions match TRBD2. The sequenced sample consisted of peripheral blood. The TCR sequence derives from a woman aged 50 to 60 with active COVID-19. CDR3 protein: CASSGGGPPIETQYF. CDR3 coding DNA: TGTGCCAGCAGTGGCGGGGGACCTCCGATAGAGACCCAGTACTTC.